This T cell receptor beta chain derives from a study of beta chain features in type 1 diabetes. Reverse transcription of all isolated RNA meant that expressed TCRB transcripts were sequenced. Clones were read by immunoSEQ multiplex PCR, and TCRdb kept only the in-frame ones, dropping some. Found here are about 290,000 clones, roughly 8% of them singletons; the top ten hold roughly 0.94%. Cell sorting via CD45RO/CCR7/CD25/CD127/CD95/CD27 was performed to obtain CD4+ naive, central memory, regulatory and stem cell-like memory cells. This clone has a count of ten or more. The antigen is undetermined. Germline V gene data show CDR1 as MDHEN and CDR2 as SYDVKM. V dropped 2 bases and J dropped 2; count of bases not matched to a gene: 3. The length of the CDR3 is 14 residues. Study-level points and caveats: Type 1 diabetes patients had moderately but significantly shorter TCRB CDR3s in all four CD4+ subsets.

The gene calls are TRBV28 and TRBJ2-7; TRBD1 matches 7 bases. Sequenced sample: central memory CD4+ T cells from blood. This clonotype originated in a young woman in good health. The CDR3 protein is CASSLTGVTYEQYV. Written as DNA, the CDR3 is TGTGCCAGCAGTTTAACAGGGGTTACCTACGAGCAGTACGTC.